These 4 T cell receptor beta chains originate from one sample sequenced in a study of follicular helper T cells after annual influenza vaccination. Noted time point: 2014-2015 season, 7 days after vaccination. Using immunoSEQ multiplex PCR, the repertoire was profiled, and TCRdb retains in-frame clones only, with some absent. The sample consists of about 10,000 clones, under 85% of them appearing once. The sample was CXCR5- memory CD4+ T cells sorted from blood, taken 7 days after influenza vaccination. All receptors derive from an adult who received the influenza vaccine.

The V gene is TRBV5-1, the J gene TRBJ1-2; 11 positions agree with TRBD1. CDR1 and CDR2 from the germline V gene are SGHRS and YFSETQ. This CDR3 contains 15 residues. After removal of 3 bases from V and 5 bases from J, the junction contained 6 bases not matched to a gene. The CDR3 reads CASSSDRGRGYGYTF. The CDR3 DNA follows: TGCGCCAGCAGCTCGGACAGGGGGCGCGGATATGGCTACACCTTC.

The chain combines TRBV19 with TRBJ1-1; D is possibly TRBD1 (5 bases). Germline V gene data show CDR1 as LNHDA and CDR2 as SQIVND (reference sequence). Trimming left V 3 bases short and J 6 bases short, with 11 bases between. The CDR3 contains 13 residues. Here the CDR3 DNA reads TGTGCCAGTAGTATTGGCTGGGGGGCTGAAGCTTTCTTT. Protein product: CASSIGWGAEAFF.

This chain uses TRBV2 with TRBJ1-5; D is uncertain. This CDR3 contains 12 residues. Germline CDR1 is SNHLY and CDR2 is FYNNEI. V lost 8 bases, J lost 6 bases, and 11 bases lay in between. The CDR3 DNA reads TGTGCCAGCCGAGAGGCAGGTCAGCCCCAGCATTTT. This gives the protein CASREAGQPQHF.

The rearrangement links TRBV30 to TRBJ2-2; no clear D. Trimming cost V 1 base and J 7 bases, with 4 bases left between them. CDR3 length: 11 residues. Germline CDR1 is GTSNPN and CDR2 is SVGIG (reference sequence). The CDR3 nucleotides read TGTGCCTGGAGTGGCAACGGGGAGCTGTTTTTT. Its translation: CAWSGNGELFF.